This passage covers 31 T cell receptor beta chains from one sample sequenced in a study of blood T cell repertoires in COVID-19 (dated by TCRdb to about 2020). Library method: the immunoSEQ multiplex PCR assay. TCRdb retrieved this table from immuneACCESS and kept in-frame rearrangements only. Not all clones are present; in checked studies, unresolved V genes account for under half, and no reason is known for the remainder. Counted in this sample were more than 250,000 clones; around 90% of them appeared once. Around 1.7% of the sample rests with the top ten. The material sequenced was PBMCs or T cells enriched from blood (not recorded which). The receptors originated from a woman aged 18-29 years with acute COVID-19.

This clone appeared a few times. V is TRBV27 and J is TRBJ1-5; 8 nucleotides line up with TRBD1. The germline V gene encodes CDR1 MNHEY and CDR2 SMNVEV (reference sequence). The CDR3 runs to 14 residues. Trimming took 8 bases from V and 4 from J; bases not matched to a gene: 7. DNA of the CDR3: TGTGCCAGCGGGAGGACAGGGTCTAATCAGCCCCAGCATTTT. Translated: CASGRTGSNQPQHF.

This sequence joins TRBV30 and TRBJ2-7; TRBD2 aligns across 16 bases. After removal of 0 bases from V and 6 bases from J, the junction contained 11 bases not matched to a gene. CDR1 is GTSNPN, CDR2 SVGIG, per germline (reference sequence). The CDR3 runs to 18 residues. Here the CDR3 reads CAWSVPRWGLAGGTEQYF. In DNA, the CDR3 is TGTGCCTGGAGTGTCCCCCGTTGGGGACTAGCGGGAGGGACCGAGCAGTACTTC.

This chain uses TRBV30 with TRBJ1-1, with 7 nucleotides matching TRBD1. With 3 bases clipped from V and 3 bases from J, the junction kept 7 bases outside the gene matches. CDR1 is GTSNPN and CDR2 is SVGIG in the germline V gene (reference sequence). The CDR3 runs to 14 residues. The CDR3 sequence is CAWRPTQGYTEAFF. CDR3 nucleotides: TGTGCCTGGAGACCCACACAGGGGTACACTGAAGCTTTCTTT.

The V and J genes are TRBV18 and TRBJ2-3; possible D gene TRBD2, 6 bases. The CDR3 extends over 14 amino acids. Germline V gene data show CDR1 as KGHSH and CDR2 as LQKENI. V lost 3 bases to trimming and J lost 5 bases, with 12 bases between them. The DNA for the CDR3 is TGTGCCAGCTCACCCCAGCCCGGGGGAGATACGCAGTATTTT. Its protein is CASSPQPGGDTQYF.

The chain recombines TRBV5-1 with TRBJ1-6; 12 nucleotides line up with TRBD1. The germline V gene has CDR1 SGHRS and CDR2 YFSETQ. Trimming removed 4 bases from V and 2 bases from J; junction bases left unmatched: 7. This CDR3 is built from 18 residues. This CDR3 is CASSDRGQGATYNSPLHF. For the CDR3, the DNA is TGCGCCAGCAGCGATAGGGGACAGGGGGCTACCTATAATTCACCCCTCCACTTT.

The CDR3 DNA is TGTGCCAGCAGCTTAGTCAGGGGGCTTAGGAACACTGAAGCTTTCTTT. This encodes CASSLVRGLRNTEAFF. The chain has TRBV11-2 and TRBJ1-1, with 8 positions matching TRBD1. Germline assignment: CDR1 SGHAT and CDR2 FQNNGV. V shed 1 base and J 1 base; nucleotides not matched to a gene: 5. The CDR3 has 16 residues.

This chain joins TRBV5-6 and TRBJ2-5; the match to TRBD1 covers 10 bases. Germline-derived CDR1 and CDR2 are SGHDT and YYEEEE. With V trimmed by 4 bases and J by 1 base, 7 bases remained unmatched. There are 16 residues in the CDR3. The CDR3, as DNA: TGTGCCAGCAGCCTGGGAGGGACAGGGGCCCAAGAGACCCAGTACTTC. The encoded protein is CASSLGGTGAQETQYF.

The V gene is TRBV7-9, the J gene TRBJ2-3, with 8 bases fitting TRBD2. Looked up from germline, CDR1 is SEHNR and CDR2 is FQNEAQ (reference sequence). The trim removed 1 base at V and 3 bases at J, leaving 6 bases unmatched. The CDR3 has 16 residues. This CDR3 is CASSLVSAGGTDTQYF. DNA of the CDR3: TGTGCCAGCAGCTTAGTTAGCGCGGGAGGTACAGATACGCAGTATTTT.

This chain connects TRBV15 to TRBJ2-2; 8 bases are a match to TRBD2. With 1 base clipped from V and 6 bases from J, the junction kept 4 bases outside the gene matches. Germline values: CDR1 LNHNV, CDR2 YYDKDF (reference sequence). CDR3 length: 15 amino acids. The CDR3 nucleotides are TGTGCCACCAGCAGAGCCGAAGCGGGGGCCGGGGAGCTGTTTTTT. It translates to CATSRAEAGAGELFF.

The rearrangement links TRBV27 to TRBJ2-1; TRBD2 matches 7 bases. Germline CDR1 MNHEY, CDR2 SMNVEV (reference sequence). The CDR3 covers 14 residues. V lost 7 bases and J lost 3; bases outside the gene matches: 6. The CDR3 is CASTSGGSYNEQFF. DNA of the CDR3: TGTGCCAGCACGTCGGGGGGTAGCTACAATGAGCAGTTCTTC.

This chain's CDR3 is CASSLTGEGNTIYF. The CDR3 DNA reads as TGTGCCAGCAGCTTGACAGGGGAAGGAAACACCATATATTTT. This chain connects TRBV5-6 to TRBJ1-3, with TRBD1 identical over 7 bases. J gave up 4 bases and V 1 base, and 2 bases lay outside the gene matches. The CDR3 contains 14 residues. Germline V gene data show CDR1 as SGHDT and CDR2 as YYEEEE.

The chain employs TRBV4-1 and TRBJ2-3; 8 bases fit TRBD2. The CDR3 has 16 amino acids. The V and J ends lost 1 base and 4 bases, in that order; junction bases with no gene match: 7. The germline V gene encodes CDR1 MGHRA and CDR2 YSYEKL. The CDR3 bases are TGCGCCAGCAGCCAAGTCGACGGGAGGGCCCCAGATACGCAGTATTTT. It yields the protein CASSQVDGRAPDTQYF.

In this sample, this clone turned up once. The chain recombines TRBV5-1 with TRBJ2-2; TRBD1 matches at 7 bases. J lost 5 bases, V lost 4 bases, and 17 bases had no gene match. Germline V gene data show CDR1 as SGHRS and CDR2 as YFSETQ. This CDR3 is built from 18 residues. CDR3 residues: CASSTYPLQGLETGELFF. DNA for the CDR3: TGCGCCAGCAGCACTTACCCACTACAGGGGCTAGAAACCGGGGAGCTGTTTTTT.

V is TRBV5-1 and J is TRBJ2-3, with TRBD2 identical over 15 bases. This CDR3 spans 19 amino acids. Trimming took 2 bases from V and 0 from J; bases not matched to a gene: 7. Germline CDR1 and CDR2: SGHRS and YFSETQ. CDR3 residues: CASSLKGLAGGPSTDTQYF. The CDR3 DNA follows: TGCGCCAGCAGCTTAAAGGGACTAGCGGGAGGCCCTAGCACAGATACGCAGTATTTT. Using reference TRBV5-1 and TRBJ2-3 for the parts outside the CDR3, the full variable domain is KAGVTQTPRYLIKTRGQQVTLSCSPISGHRSVSWYQQTPGQGLQFLFEYFSETQRNKGNFPGRFSGRQFSNSRSEMNVSTLELGDSALYLCASSLKGLAGGPSTDTQYFGPGTRLTVL.

The gene calls are TRBV2 and TRBJ2-5; D gene ambiguous. V was clipped by 8 bases and J by 5 bases, with 12 bases between them. The CDR3 spans 12 residues. The germline CDR1 and CDR2 sequences are SNHLY and FYNNEI. CDR3 bases: TGTGCCAGCCGATCAGGCTCGGAGACCCAGTACTTC. Its translation: CASRSGSETQYF. The full variable domain, its missing parts supplied by reference TRBV2 and TRBJ2-5, is EPEVTQTPSHQVTQMGQEVILRCVPISNHLYFYWYRQILGQKVEFLVSFYNNEISEKSEIFDDQFSVERPDGSNFTLKIRSTKLEDSAMYFCASRSGSETQYFGPGTRLLVL.

V is TRBV9 and J is TRBJ1-6, with 10 bases aligning to TRBD1. V was clipped by 3 bases and J by 2 bases; unmatched bases: 5. The CDR3 covers 17 residues. Germline CDR1 is SGDLS and CDR2 is YYNGEE. The CDR3 loop is CASSEGQGFPYNSPLHF. CDR3 DNA: TGTGCCAGCAGCGAGGGACAGGGGTTCCCCTATAATTCACCCCTCCACTTT.

The chain joins TRBV28 to TRBJ1-4, with D possibly matching TRBD1 (6 bases). This CDR3 is 14 amino acids long. V was pared by 1 base and J by 6 bases, with 9 bases between. CDR1 MDHEN and CDR2 SYDVKM come from the germline V gene. CDR3 residues: CASSLSGADEKLFF. DNA for the CDR3: TGTGCCAGCAGTTTATCAGGGGCCGATGAAAAACTGTTTTTT.

V usage is TRBV27 and J usage is TRBJ1-2; a possible D gene is TRBD1 (5 bases). The CDR3 runs 13 residues. V lost 6 bases to trimming and J lost 2 bases, with 10 bases between them. Germline V gives CDR1 MNHEY, CDR2 SMNVEV (reference sequence). CDR3 in amino acids: CASSPTENYGYTF. The CDR3 DNA sequence: TGTGCCAGCAGCCCGACAGAGAACTATGGCTACACCTTC.

The V gene is TRBV29-1, the J gene TRBJ2-1; 11 nucleotides match TRBD2. The ends lost 4 bases at V and 6 bases at J; junction bases unmatched: 5. The CDR3 spans 14 residues. The germline CDR1 and CDR2 sequences are SQVTM and ANQGSEA. CDR3 region: CSVVGLAGGNEQFF. CDR3 sequence (DNA): TGCAGCGTTGTCGGTCTAGCGGGAGGCAATGAGCAGTTCTTC.

This chain links TRBV5-4 with TRBJ1-6, with D possibly matching TRBD1 (5 bases). V lost 1 base, J lost 9 bases, and 11 bases lay in between. Germline CDR1 SGHNT, CDR2 YYREEE (reference sequence). The CDR3 is made up of 14 amino acids. The CDR3 spells CASSLKGSPSPLHF. The CDR3 DNA follows: TGTGCCAGCAGCTTGAAGGGGTCGCCTTCACCCCTCCACTTT. The whole variable domain, filled in from reference TRBV5-4 and TRBJ1-6, reads ETGVTQSPTHLIKTRGQQVTLRCSSQSGHNTVSWYQQALGQGPQFIFQYYREEENGRGNFPPRFSGLQFPNYSSELNVNALELDDSALYLCASSLKGSPSPLHFGNGTRLTVT.

The CDR3 DNA is TGTGCCAGCTCAAGGAAGGGGGAAGAGACCCAGTACTTC. Its translation is CASSRKGEETQYF. The rearrangement links TRBV18 to TRBJ2-5, with D tentatively TRBD1 (6 bases). V was cut by 5 bases and J by 3 bases, with 10 bases left in between. CDR1 and CDR2 from the germline V gene are KGHSH and LQKENI. The CDR3 is made up of 13 amino acids.

The chain uses TRBV19 and TRBJ1-1; D might be TRBD1 (5 bases). Germline V CDR1 and CDR2: LNHDA, SQIVND (reference sequence). V was cut by 1 base and J by 1 base, with 13 bases left in between. The CDR3 covers 16 residues. This chain's CDR3 is CASSIGRQRWNTEAFF. As DNA, the CDR3 is TGTGCCAGTAGTATAGGAAGACAGAGATGGAACACTGAAGCTTTCTTT.

This chain connects TRBV18 to TRBJ2-5, with D hard to call. The CDR3 is 13 amino acids. V dropped 2 bases and J dropped 2 bases, with 6 bases sitting between them. Germline-derived CDR1 and CDR2 are KGHSH and LQKENI. The CDR3 coding sequence is TGTGCCAGCTCACCAACAGATCAAGAGACCCAGTACTTC. It encodes CASSPTDQETQYF.

The chain uses TRBV28 and TRBJ1-6, with TRBD1 identical over 7 bases. Germline trimming cut 4 bases from V and 10 bases from J; bases unmatched to any gene: 13. This CDR3 has 16 amino acids. Per germline, CDR1 MDHEN and CDR2 SYDVKM. The CDR3 DNA reads as TGTGCCAGCAGTTCTACAGGGGCGCAGCTCTCCTCACCCCTCCACTTT. Translating it yields CASSSTGAQLSSPLHF.

The rearrangement uses TRBV6-1 and TRBJ1-6; possible D gene TRBD1, 5 bases. V lost 2 bases and J lost 9, with 17 bases in between. Looked up from germline, CDR1 is MNHNS and CDR2 is SASEGT. This CDR3 has 16 residues. The CDR3 loop is CASSEIFGGGVSPLHF. The CDR3 region has the DNA TGTGCCAGCAGTGAAATATTTGGGGGAGGAGTTTCACCCCTCCACTTT.

The chain links TRBV5-8 to TRBJ1-5, with no clear D. Between the trimmed V and J ends, which lost 0 bases and 1 base, there was a span of 14 bases. CDR1 SGHTS and CDR2 YDEGEE come from the germline V gene. This CDR3 comprises 17 residues. The CDR3 DNA sequence: TGTGCCAGCAGCTTGGTGACTCCGGAGGTGAGCAATCAGCCCCAGCATTTT. Its protein is CASSLVTPEVSNQPQHF.

The chain has TRBV19 and TRBJ2-1, with 12 bases aligning to TRBD1. Germline assignment: CDR1 LNHDA and CDR2 SQIVND (reference sequence). V was clipped by 5 bases and J by 9 bases; unmatched bases: 14. The CDR3 runs to 17 residues. The CDR3 region is CASSVRPGTGGTGEQFF. The CDR3 region has the DNA TGTGCCAGTAGTGTCAGACCCGGGACAGGGGGCACAGGTGAGCAGTTCTTC.

The chain links TRBV18 to TRBJ1-1; possibly TRBD1 for D (6 bases). The CDR3 sequence is 17 residues long. Germline V gene sequence: CDR1 KGHSH, CDR2 LQKENI. The ends were cut back, 3 bases at V and 0 bases at J, with 17 bases in the middle. CDR3 sequence reads: CASSPKYPGQVNTEAFF. The CDR3 region has the DNA TGTGCCAGCTCACCGAAGTACCCGGGACAAGTGAACACTGAAGCTTTCTTT.

The chain uses TRBV18 and TRBJ2-7, with 8 bases matching TRBD1. CDR3 length equals 14 residues. The germline CDR1 and CDR2 sequences are KGHSH and LQKENI. The J segment lost 5 bases and the V segment lost 3 bases, leaving 6 bases of the junction unmatched. The DNA of the CDR3 is TGTGCCAGCTCACCCGAACGGGACAGGCACGAGCAGTACTTC. As protein: CASSPERDRHEQYF.

This sequence joins TRBV9 and TRBJ2-3, with unresolved D. The CDR3 has 15 residues. V was clipped by 0 bases and J by 2 bases, with 10 bases between them. The germline V gene encodes CDR1 SGDLS and CDR2 YYNGEE. The CDR3 nucleotides are TGTGCCAGCAGCGTAGCCCCCCGTAACACAGATACGCAGTATTTT. Translating it yields CASSVAPRNTDTQYF. The whole variable domain, remainder taken from reference TRBV9 and TRBJ2-3, is DSGVTQTPKHLITATGQRVTLRCSPRSGDLSVYWYQQSLDQGLQFLIQYYNGEERAKGNILERFSAQQFPDLHSELNLSSLELGDSALYFCASSVAPRNTDTQYFGPGTRLTVL.

With regard to this clone: Other DNA sequences in this specimen translate into the identical CDR3. This chain uses TRBV20-1 with TRBJ1-1; D remains unclear. The CDR3 has 11 residues. Germline CDR1 and CDR2: DFQATT and SNEGSKA (reference sequence). V lost 3 bases and J 1 base, leaving 3 bases between the germline ends. The CDR3 here is CSARRNTEAFF. For the CDR3, the DNA is TGCAGTGCTAGGCGGAACACTGAAGCTTTCTTT.